These 10 T cell receptor beta chains came from one sample sequenced in a study of Graves' ophthalmopathy and Graves' hyperthyroidism. Amplification of the TCR beta CDR3 regions used RNA transcripts (as template). RT-PCR in the first round used HTBI primers; a second-round multiplex PCR followed. TCRdb re-called the multiplex PCR reads through MiXCR, storing one row per CDR3 protein. The sample yields over 500,000 distinct CDR3 sequences, about a fifth seen once. The sequenced sample was peripheral blood. These TCRs come from a woman in her late teens or twenties with stable Graves' hyperthyroidism. Some clones in this sample may be carry-over from other donors' samples.

This clonotype was detected many times. The chain combines TRBV29-1 with TRBJ2-7; TRBD2 aligns across 8 bases. CDR3 size: 14 residues. V was pared by 4 bases and J by 1 base, with 6 bases of the junction left unmatched. From germline, CDR1 is SQVTM and CDR2 ANQGSEA. CDR3: CSVALAGGSYEQYF. The DNA of the CDR3 is TGCAGCGTTGCGCTAGCGGGTGGTTCCTACGAGCAGTACTTC.

In its sample, this clonotype was seen many times. This chain connects TRBV19 to TRBJ1-5, with D possibly being TRBD1 (6 bases). Germline V gives CDR1 LNHDA, CDR2 SQIVND (reference sequence). Trimming shortened V by 4 bases and J by 6 bases, and 16 bases separated the two germline ends. The CDR3 sequence is 15 residues long. DNA for the CDR3: TGTGCCAGTAGTACAACGTCGGGGGCAGGTCAGCCCCAGCATTTT. It codes for CASSTTSGAGQPQHF.

At least ten counts were recorded for this clonotype. The chain links TRBV12-3 or TRBV12-4 to TRBJ2-2; 8 bases are shared with TRBD1. Trimming cost V 6 bases and J 3 bases; bases outside gene matches: 9. The CDR3 is 16 amino acids. The CDR3 spells CASRHTGTGDTGELFF. In DNA form, the CDR3 reads TGTGCCAGCAGACACACCGGGACAGGAGACACCGGGGAGCTGTTTTTT.

This clonotype was counted many times. This chain links TRBV4-1 with TRBJ2-7, with D maybe TRBD1 (6 bases). CDR1 and CDR2 (germline): MGHRA, YSYEKL. With 0 bases removed from V and 9 bases from J, the gap between germline ends came to 12 bases. This CDR3 has 13 residues. The CDR3, as DNA: TGCGCCAGCAGCCAAGAAGGCCCGACAGGGCAGTACTTC. Protein product: CASSQEGPTGQYF.

CDR3 region: CASSLSNRGPNTEAFF. CDR3 coding DNA: TGTGCCAGCAGTTTATCTAACAGGGGACCGAACACTGAAGCTTTCTTT. This sequence joins TRBV28 and TRBJ1-1, with TRBD1 matching 7 bases. The junction had 6 bases not matched to a gene; V was cut back by 1 base and J by 1 base. The CDR3 loop spans 16 amino acids. The germline V gene has CDR1 MDHEN and CDR2 SYDVKM.

V is TRBV27 and J is TRBJ2-7, with a possible D match to TRBD1 (5 bases). Germline V CDR1 and CDR2: MNHEY, SMNVEV (reference sequence). The CDR3 is 14 amino acids. V shed 3 bases and J shed 7 bases, with 16 bases lying between them. CDR3 in amino acids: CASSLGPWVGEQYF. The CDR3 DNA follows: TGTGCCAGCAGTTTGGGGCCCTGGGTGGGGGAGCAGTACTTC.

Remarks on this clonotype: Given a much more abundant clone one base away, this may be a read error. The chain employs TRBV6-1 and TRBJ1-5; D is unresolved. The CDR3 length is 11 residues. Germline V lookup: CDR1 MNHNS, CDR2 SASEGT. V was clipped by 3 bases and J by 6 bases, with 3 bases between them. The CDR3 DNA is TGTGCCAGCAGTGATCCTCAGCCCCAGCATTTT. Protein: CASSDPQPQHF.

This clonotype has at least ten counts. The V and J genes are TRBV29-1 and TRBJ1-1; D possibly corresponds to TRBD1 (6 bases). CDR1 SQVTM and CDR2 ANQGSEA come from the germline V gene. CDR3 length equals 12 residues. V was clipped by 4 bases and J by 1 base, with 7 bases between them. CDR3 coding DNA: TGCAGCGTTGCCAGGGGGAACACTGAAGCTTTCTTT. Protein: CSVARGNTEAFF.

The chain is built from TRBV6-1 and TRBJ2-7; 9 nucleotides agree with TRBD2. Germline V gene sequence: CDR1 MNHNS, CDR2 SASEGT. The CDR3 runs 15 residues. V dropped 6 bases and J dropped 3; count of bases not matched to a gene: 9. As DNA, the CDR3 is TGTGCCAGCAGGGCGGCAAGCGGGGGGAACTACGAGCAGTACTTC. Amino acid sequence: CASRAASGGNYEQYF.

This clonotype was found many times. This rearrangement joins TRBV12-3 or TRBV12-4 to TRBJ1-3; unclear D gene. With 0 bases removed from V and 2 bases from J, the gap between germline ends came to 8 bases. This CDR3 region has 15 residues. In nucleotides, the CDR3 is TGTGCCAGCAGTTTAGCGACGTGGGCTGGAAACACCATATATTTT. Protein sequence: CASSLATWAGNTIYF.